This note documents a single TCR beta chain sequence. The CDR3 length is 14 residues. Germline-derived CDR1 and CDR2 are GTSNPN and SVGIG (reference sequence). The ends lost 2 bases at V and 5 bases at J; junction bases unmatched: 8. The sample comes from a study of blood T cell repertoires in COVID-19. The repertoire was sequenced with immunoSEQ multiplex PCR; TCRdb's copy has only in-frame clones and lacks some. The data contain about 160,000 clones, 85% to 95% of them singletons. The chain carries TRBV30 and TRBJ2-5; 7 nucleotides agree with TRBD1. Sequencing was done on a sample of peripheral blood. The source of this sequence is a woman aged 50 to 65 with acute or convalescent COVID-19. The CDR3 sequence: CAWSKDRLSETQYF. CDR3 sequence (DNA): TGTGCCTGGAGTAAGGACAGGTTAAGCGAGACCCAGTACTTC.